The next 29 T cell receptor beta chains were all read from a single sample in a study of T cell changes during pregnancy in multiple sclerosis. Only in-frame clones appear in the TCRdb table, and some are missing; sequencing was by immunoSEQ multiplex PCR. The table records about 75,000 clones, about 94% of them present only once. The sequencing here drew on CD4+ T cells from peripheral blood mononuclear cells, taken after pregnancy. The receptor set was obtained from a female donor with multiple sclerosis, enrolled in a pregnancy study.

This clone was picked up a small number of times. The rearrangement uses TRBV28 and TRBJ1-4; 9 bases line up with TRBD1. J lost 8 bases, V lost 4 bases, and 5 bases had no gene match. The CDR3 is 14 residues long. Looked up from germline, CDR1 is MDHEN and CDR2 is SYDVKM. CDR3 protein: CASSSGQGYEKLFF. Here the CDR3 DNA reads TGTGCCAGCAGTTCAGGACAGGGGTACGAAAAACTGTTTTTT. The variable domain in full, completed from reference TRBV28 and TRBJ1-4, reads DVKVTQSSRYLVKRTGEKVFLECVQDMDHENMFWYRQDPGLGLRLIYFSYDVKMKEKGDIPEGYSVSREKKERFSLILESASTNQTSMYLCASSSGQGYEKLFFGSGTQLSVL.

The rearrangement uses TRBV7-9 and TRBJ2-1; D is possibly TRBD2 (5 bases). CDR3 length equals 16 residues. Germline loops: CDR1 SEHNR, CDR2 FQNEAQ (reference sequence). Trimming left V 1 base short and J 5 bases short, with 15 bases between. The CDR3 coding sequence is TGTGCCAGCAGCTTAGGGGCGGCCTGGGGAGACAATGAGCAGTTCTTC. Its translation: CASSLGAAWGDNEQFF.

The rearrangement links TRBV9 to TRBJ2-3, with D perhaps matching TRBD2 (6 bases). The CDR3 is made up of 12 amino acids. V lost 3 bases and J lost 10, with 12 bases in between. Germline loops: CDR1 SGDLS, CDR2 YYNGEE. DNA for the CDR3: TGTGCCAGCAGCGGCCGGGACTCCCCGCAGTATTTT. As protein: CASSGRDSPQYF.

CDR3 in amino acids: CASSPMDGTVYNEQFF. CDR3 coding DNA: TGTGCCAGCTCACCCATGGACGGGACAGTCTACAATGAGCAGTTCTTC. The chain couples TRBV18 to TRBJ2-1, with 7 bases identical to TRBD1. The V gene end was trimmed by 3 bases and the J gene end by 3 bases; junction bases not matched to a gene: 8. The CDR3 is 16 residues long. The germline V gene encodes CDR1 KGHSH and CDR2 LQKENI.

The V call is TRBV18, the J call TRBJ1-1, with a weak D call TRBD1 (6 bases). From germline, CDR1 is KGHSH and CDR2 LQKENI. Trimming shortened V by 4 bases and J by 0 bases, and 12 bases separated the two germline ends. CDR3 length equals 15 residues. CDR3 coding DNA: TGTGCCAGCTCACACACAGGGACGCTGAACACTGAAGCTTTCTTT. Translation: CASSHTGTLNTEAFF.

The chain employs TRBV7-2 and TRBJ2-7; 9 nucleotides line up with TRBD2. The CDR3 runs to 16 residues. V shed 4 bases and J 7 bases; nucleotides not matched to a gene: 14. The V gene's germline CDR1 is SGHTA and CDR2 FQGNSA. This chain's CDR3 is CASSSQGLAPLWEQYF. In DNA, the CDR3 is TGTGCCAGCAGCTCCCAGGGACTAGCCCCTTTATGGGAGCAGTACTTC.

This rearrangement joins TRBV28 to TRBJ2-7; no reliable D call. This CDR3 region has 13 residues. V lost 3 bases and J lost 2, with 8 bases in between. Germline loops: CDR1 MDHEN, CDR2 SYDVKM. The CDR3 DNA reads TGTGCCAGCAGTTTGCAGGTACCCTACGAGCAGTACTTC. Protein product: CASSLQVPYEQYF. Together with reference TRBV28 and TRBJ2-7, the CDR3 gives the full variable domain: DVKVTQSSRYLVKRTGEKVFLECVQDMDHENMFWYRQDPGLGLRLIYFSYDVKMKEKGDIPEGYSVSREKKERFSLILESASTNQTSMYLCASSLQVPYEQYFGPGTRLTVT.

This clone was seen only a few times. The chain recombines TRBV14 with TRBJ1-3, with D unclear. This CDR3 has 12 residues. Germline V gene data show CDR1 as SGHDN and CDR2 as FVKESK. Deletions cut 6 bases from V and 10 bases from J, with 13 bases between. Here the CDR3 DNA reads TGTGCCAGCAGAAGGAGTGGGTCTACCATATATTTT. Protein sequence: CASRRSGSTIYF. The entire variable domain, with the rest obtained from reference TRBV14 and TRBJ1-3, is as follows: EAGVTQFPSHSVIEKGQTVTLRCDPISGHDNLYWYRRVMGKEIKFLLHFVKESKQDESGMPNNRFLAERTGGTYSTLKVQPAELEDSGVYFCASRRSGSTIYFGEGSWLTVV.

The chain employs TRBV28 and TRBJ2-1; TRBD2 matches at 8 bases. With 6 bases clipped from V and 10 bases from J, the junction kept 26 bases outside the gene matches. This CDR3 has 19 amino acids. From germline, CDR1 is MDHEN and CDR2 SYDVKM. The CDR3, as DNA: TGTGCCAGCAGCAGAGGGGGGCACATAAGCGGGAGCGGAGGAGGGGAGCAGTTCTTC. It is translated as CASSRGGHISGSGGGEQFF.

The CDR3 protein is CASSLSVTDNEQFF. The CDR3 DNA reads TGTGCCAGCAGCTTATCTGTCACGGACAATGAGCAGTTCTTC. The chain carries TRBV7-2 and TRBJ2-1, with D hard to call. The V gene's germline CDR1 is SGHTA and CDR2 FQGNSA. V was cut by 2 bases and J by 5 bases, with 10 bases left in between. CDR3 size: 14 residues. Supplemented by reference TRBV7-2 and TRBJ2-1, the full variable domain reads GAGVSQSPSNKVTEKGKDVELRCDPISGHTALYWYRQSLGQGLEFLIYFQGNSAPDKSGLPSDRFSAERTGGSVSTLTIQRTQQEDSAVYLCASSLSVTDNEQFFGPGTRLTVL.

V is TRBV28 and J is TRBJ1-5; 10 positions agree with TRBD1. Germline CDR1 and CDR2: MDHEN and SYDVKM. The CDR3 runs 17 residues. Trimming took 6 bases from V and 0 from J; bases not matched to a gene: 8. The CDR3: CASRTDRGFYSNQPQHF. Here the CDR3 DNA reads TGTGCCAGCAGAACGGACAGGGGGTTCTATAGCAATCAGCCCCAGCATTTT.

V is TRBV25-1 and J is TRBJ2-7; 7 nucleotides align to TRBD1. Germline V CDR1 and CDR2: MGHDK, SYGVNS. This CDR3 has 15 amino acids. With 3 bases clipped from V and 0 bases from J, the junction kept 5 bases outside the gene matches. The DNA for the CDR3 is TGTGCCAGCAGTGAGTACAGGGGAGTCTCCTACGAGCAGTACTTC. Protein product: CASSEYRGVSYEQYF.

CDR3 amino acids: CASSSGTGGFMGYTF. For the CDR3, the DNA is TGTGCCAGCAGCTCTGGGACAGGAGGTTTTATGGGCTACACCTTC. The chain uses TRBV13 and TRBJ1-2, with TRBD1 identical over 8 bases. Germline V gene lookup returns CDR1 PRHDT and CDR2 FYEKMQ (reference sequence). Germline trimming cut 4 bases from V and 8 bases from J; bases unmatched to any gene: 12. The CDR3 has 15 amino acids.

This chain connects TRBV19 to TRBJ2-1, with a possible D match to TRBD2 (5 bases). V lost 7 bases and J 10 bases, leaving 11 bases between the germline ends. Germline assignment: CDR1 LNHDA and CDR2 SQIVND (reference sequence). This CDR3 contains 11 residues. CDR3 bases: TGTGCCAGTACATTGTCGGGAGAGCAGTTCTTC. Translating gives CASTLSGEQFF.

The gene calls are TRBV9 and TRBJ2-7; 7 bases map to TRBD2. Germline V lookup: CDR1 SGDLS, CDR2 YYNGEE. V shed 0 bases and J 5 bases; nucleotides not matched to a gene: 8. This CDR3 has 15 amino acids. Here the CDR3 reads CASSVGGGSPDEQYF. The CDR3 nucleotides read TGTGCCAGCAGCGTAGGGGGCGGGAGTCCCGACGAGCAGTACTTC.

The rearrangement joins TRBV7-8 to TRBJ2-1; TRBD1 matches 7 bases. This CDR3 is 15 amino acids long. Per germline, CDR1 SGHVS and CDR2 FQNEAQ. V was clipped by 7 bases and J by 4 bases; unmatched bases: 10. The CDR3 DNA follows: TGTGCCAGCACGCTAGACAGGGAATCATACAATGAGCAGTTCTTC. It specifies CASTLDRESYNEQFF.

On this clone: This specimen includes other DNA sequences encoding the same CDR3. J is TRBJ2-7 and V is TRBV4-1; 7 nucleotides align to TRBD1. Germline CDR1 is MGHRA and CDR2 is YSYEKL. Losses at the gene ends were 3 bases for V and 4 bases for J; bases not matched to a gene: 6. The CDR3 has 14 amino acids. The CDR3 is CASSHLGTAYEQYF. CDR3 DNA: TGCGCCAGCAGCCACCTCGGGACAGCTTACGAGCAGTACTTC.

This sequence joins TRBV7-9 and TRBJ2-7; tentative D call: TRBD1 (6 bases). Germline-derived CDR1 and CDR2 are SEHNR and FQNEAQ (reference sequence). V shed 3 bases and J shed 2 bases, with 11 bases lying between them. CDR3 size: 14 residues. The CDR3 sequence is CASSLATGTYEQYF. The CDR3 bases are TGTGCCAGCAGCTTGGCGACAGGCACCTACGAGCAGTACTTC.

The rearrangement uses TRBV6-1 and TRBJ2-5; unclear D gene. The V gene lost 10 bases and the J gene lost 5 bases, with 20 bases spanning the gap. The germline V gene has CDR1 MNHNS and CDR2 SASEGT. CDR3 length: 14 residues. Here the CDR3 DNA reads TGTGCCACCTATGGAGCGACCGCATGGGAGACCCAGTACTTC. It codes for CATYGATAWETQYF.

V usage is TRBV14 and J usage is TRBJ2-2, with D possibly being TRBD2 (6 bases). In germline, CDR1 is SGHDN, CDR2 FVKESK. Trimming shortened V by 1 base and J by 3 bases, and 18 bases separated the two germline ends. This CDR3 spans 18 amino acids. CDR3 loop: CASSQGRDAAGDTGELFF. CDR3 nucleotide sequence: TGTGCCAGCAGCCAAGGGCGGGACGCAGCGGGCGACACCGGGGAGCTGTTTTTT.

The chain uses TRBV27 and TRBJ2-3; 14 bases map to TRBD2. The CDR3 contains 15 residues. Germline assignment: CDR1 MNHEY and CDR2 SMNVEV (reference sequence). Germline trimming cut 10 bases from V and 2 bases from J; bases unmatched to any gene: 5. The CDR3 spells CATRLAGGNTDTQYF. CDR3 DNA: TGTGCCACGCGACTAGCGGGAGGGAACACAGATACGCAGTATTTT.

This clone was observed once. This rearrangement joins TRBV6-5 to TRBJ2-1, with 7 bases aligning to TRBD1. Trimming took 5 bases from V and 11 from J; bases not matched to a gene: 9. Germline CDR1 and CDR2: MNHEY and SVGAGI. The CDR3 has 13 residues. CDR3 sequence reads: CASSRQGRPQQFF. CDR3 nucleotides: TGTGCCAGCAGTCGACAGGGACGTCCCCAGCAGTTCTTC.

In DNA, the CDR3 is TGTGCCAGCAGTCCAACAGGGGACTATGGCTACACCTTC. Translating gives CASSPTGDYGYTF. The rearrangement joins TRBV6-6 to TRBJ1-2, with 7 positions matching TRBD1. This CDR3 spans 13 amino acids. The V and J ends lost 5 bases and 3 bases, in that order; junction bases with no gene match: 3. Germline V gives CDR1 MNHNY, CDR2 SVGAGI (reference sequence).

The gene calls are TRBV6-1 and TRBJ1-1; the D is unclear. Germline values: CDR1 MNHNS, CDR2 SASEGT. This CDR3 is 15 amino acids long. V lost 2 bases and J lost 3, with 13 bases in between. CDR3 protein: CASSEMGRVDTEAFF. CDR3 DNA: TGTGCCAGCAGTGAAATGGGTCGGGTGGACACTGAAGCTTTCTTT.

The chain joins TRBV5-1 to TRBJ1-1; tentative D call: TRBD1 (5 bases). This CDR3 has 13 amino acids. Germline assignment: CDR1 SGHRS and CDR2 YFSETQ. V was trimmed by 0 bases and J by 3 bases, leaving 6 bases between them. CDR3 protein: CASSLAGYTEAFF. The DNA for the CDR3 is TGCGCCAGCAGCTTGGCAGGGTACACTGAAGCTTTCTTT.

V and J are TRBV6-1 and TRBJ2-4, with D possibly matching TRBD1 (5 bases). There are 15 residues in the CDR3. Trimming cost V 2 bases and J 9 bases, with 17 bases left between them. Germline V lookup: CDR1 MNHNS, CDR2 SASEGT. This CDR3 reads CASSETSGRNGIQYF. In DNA form, the CDR3 reads TGTGCCAGCAGTGAAACTTCAGGGCGAAATGGCATTCAGTACTTC.

This chain joins TRBV15 and TRBJ2-7; the D gene is possibly TRBD2 (7 bases). Germline V gene lookup returns CDR1 LNHNV and CDR2 YYDKDF (reference sequence). Trimming pared 5 bases from V and 2 bases from J, leaving 16 bases between. The CDR3 is made up of 15 amino acids. The CDR3 is CATSPLPGGPYEQYF. CDR3 nucleotide sequence: TGTGCCACCAGCCCCCTCCCGGGGGGCCCCTACGAGCAGTACTTC.

The chain is built from TRBV5-4 and TRBJ2-2, with D hard to call. This CDR3 region has 15 residues. V gave up 1 base and J gave up 4 bases, with 11 bases separating them. CDR1 and CDR2 (germline): SGHNT, YYREEE (reference sequence). The CDR3 bases are TGTGCCAGCAGCTTGAAAACAGCCATCACCGGGGAGCTGTTTTTT. Residues: CASSLKTAITGELFF.

The V call is TRBV7-3, the J call TRBJ2-6, with TRBD1 matching over 7 bases. V was pared by 4 bases and J by 4 bases, with 4 bases of the junction left unmatched. CDR1 and CDR2 (germline): SGHTA, FQGTGA. The CDR3 spans 15 residues. The CDR3 protein is CASSSTGIGANVLTF. Here the CDR3 DNA reads TGTGCCAGCAGCTCGACAGGGATAGGGGCCAACGTCCTGACTTTC.